This T cell receptor (beta chain) was sequenced for a study of T cell responses to AZD1222 COVID-19 vaccine (dated by TCRdb to the early 2020s). Turning to the overall study: AZD1222 recipients with second doses at about 4 weeks or about 12 weeks were pooled, because spike-specific TCR depth and breadth did not differ between schedules. A total of approximately 240 trial participants underwent TCR sequencing, of whom nearly 210 received two doses of AZD1222 and about 26 received two doses of the MenACWY control vaccine. Trial participants were enrolled into age subgroups of 18-55, 56-69 and 70-plus years, which contained 148, 28 and 57 TCR-sequenced participants, respectively.

The CDR3 regions of human TCRbeta chains were analyzed by immunosequencing. Per the original workflow: TCRs in the repertoires were matched against a reference library of SARS-CoV-2-specific TCRs that had been generated with the MIRA antigen-specificity platform. Breadth was defined as the fraction of unique TCRs that were SARS-CoV-2-associated, and depth was defined as the fraction of total T cells that were SARS-CoV-2-associated. Using the MIRA data, every spike-specific TCR was mapped to the spike region that the TCR reacted to and assigned to either a CD4 or a CD8 class. Log10-transformed breadth and depth values were compared by one-way ANOVA with Sidak's multiple comparisons tests. TCRdb holds this immuneACCESS table with in-frame rearrangements only. Some clones are missing; in checked studies, unresolved V genes explain under half, and the rest has no known cause. The V and J calls and clone size were taken over from that table, and D and trimming were inferred from the DNA. This sample holds around 99,000 clones; roughly 87% were observed only once. The leading ten clones occupy about 5.2% of the sample.

What the authors observed across the whole study: Most participants were white British and females outnumbered males, and the authors suggested that clonal diversity may have been underestimated. Spike-specific TCR breadth and depth rose significantly after two AZD1222 doses compared with day 0 and with MenACWY recipients. Only a handful of AZD1222 recipients were SARS-CoV-2 seropositive at baseline, limiting conclusions about previously exposed vaccinees. Reportedly, close to half of the unique spike-specific TCRs recognized epitopes lying outside the regions that are mutated in the B.1.351 and B.1.1.7 variants. In the small 56-69-year group, the increase in depth fell short of significance, most likely because of low power. Because no day 14 peak-response samples were available, the repertoires could be characterized only after the peak T cell response. CD4 TCRs associated with the vaccine covered the entire spike protein, and the dominant responses were in regions 160-218 and 743-854.

The time point label, read with the paper, signifies: baseline before first vaccination. The vaccinee samples were drawn from two UK trials, COV001 and COV002, one of which was a single-blind randomized controlled phase 2/3 trial testing AZD1222 (ChAdOx1 nCoV-19) in healthy adults. Trial participant PBMC samples were collected at day 0 and day 28 after the second dose for TCRbeta chain sequencing. For CDR1 and CDR2, the germline V gene lists SGHRS and YFSETQ. The CDR3 holds 14 amino acids from the cysteine to the phenylalanine. Kept here is only the CDR3 DNA, which spans 42 bases and is read in frame from base 1. The germline ends are 15 bases apart after V is trimmed by 4 bases and J by 5 bases. Worth noting for this clone: The antigen it recognizes is unknown. No base-level quality is on record; no much larger clone is a single base apart.

The rearranged segments are TRBV5-1 and TRBJ1-1; D gene: possibly TRBD1, on 6 matching bases. The TCR originated in an adult in good health. Sequenced here: peripheral blood, sampled on day 0 of AZD1222 vaccination. In nucleotides, the sequence is TGCGCCAGCAGCACAGTACAGGGCGGGACTGAAGCTTTCTTT. The resulting protein is CASSTVQGGTEAFF.